The rows below give T cell receptor beta chains drawn from one sample of a study of cytomegalovirus exposure and HLA in healthy donors. Using immunoSEQ multiplex PCR, the repertoire was profiled, and TCRdb retains in-frame clones only, with some absent. The sample carries 200,000 to 250,000 clones, 85% to 90% recorded once. Specimen: PBMCs. These TCRs come from a human donor in good health. The CDR3 runs from the conserved cysteine through the conserved F or W. A D gene is named only where the DNA matches it firmly. A row's size may be missing; if present it is once, few, many or a size class.

v_call	clone_size	d_call	j_call	cdr3_nt	cdr3_aa
TRBV4-1	NA	TRBD1	TRBJ2-2	TGCGCCAGCAGCCGCGGACAGGGGGCGAGGAACGGGGAGCTGTTTTTT	CASSRGQGARNGELFF
TRBV7-9	NA	TRBD1	TRBJ2-5	TGTGCCAGCAGTTCTAGGACAGGGGGCGCAGAGACCCAGTACTTC	CASSSRTGGAETQYF
TRBV30	NA	NA	TRBJ2-1	TGTGCCTGGAGTGTAAGTAGTGCGGATTACAATGAGCAGTTCTTC	CAWSVSSADYNEQFF
TRBV28	NA	TRBD2	TRBJ2-6	TGTGCCAGCAGTTCAGAGGTCCTAGCGGGAGCATCGGGGGCCAACGTCCTGACTTTC	CASSSEVLAGASGANVLTF
TRBV30	NA	NA	TRBJ1-2	TGTGCCTGGAGCGCCCGCCCACTCGACAGAGACTTGTATGGCTACACCTTC	CAWSARPLDRDLYGYTF
TRBV7-8	NA	NA	TRBJ2-7	TGTGCCAGCAGCTTAGGTTTAGGGGTTCAAGCCTACGAGCAGTACTTC	CASSLGLGVQAYEQYF
TRBV5-1	few	TRBD1	TRBJ2-7	TGCGCCAGCAGTTGGTTCCCGGACAGGGGCCTTTACGAGCAGTACTTC	CASSWFPDRGLYEQYF
TRBV5-1	NA	TRBD1	TRBJ1-2	TGCGCCAGCAGCACGGGACAGGGGAACGTCTATGGCTACACCTTC	CASSTGQGNVYGYTF
TRBV6-5	NA	TRBD1	TRBJ1-2	TGTGCCAGCAGTCGGACAGGGCTCTATGGCTACACCTTC	CASSRTGLYGYTF
TRBV28	NA	NA	TRBJ2-4	TGTGCCAGCAAAGGGGCCTCCCTAGCCAAAAACATTCAGTACTTC	CASKGASLAKNIQYF
TRBV27	NA	NA	TRBJ2-1	TGTGCCAGCAGTCACTTAAACAATGAGCAGTTCTTC	CASSHLNNEQFF
TRBV6-1	NA	NA	TRBJ1-2	TGTGCCAGCAGTATACTCGGGACTAACTATGGCTACACCTTC	CASSILGTNYGYTF
TRBV2	once	TRBD1	TRBJ2-7	TGTGCCAGCAGTTTCCGGGACAGGGAACACTACGAGCAGTACTTC	CASSFRDREHYEQYF
TRBV13	NA	TRBD1	TRBJ2-5	TGTGCCAGCAGCTTAGAGTCGGACAGGCTCGGTTCTGGATTTCAGTACTTC	CASSLESDRLGSGFQYF
TRBV28	NA	NA	TRBJ2-1	TGTGCCAGCTGTTTTAGTGGTAGCTCCTACAATGAGCAGTTCTTC	CASCFSGSSYNEQFF
TRBV14	NA	TRBD1	TRBJ2-7	TGTGCCAGCAGCCAGAGGACAGGGGGCTCCTACGAGCAGTACTTC	CASSQRTGGSYEQYF
TRBV30	NA	TRBD2	TRBJ2-2	TGTGCCTGGAGATGGACTAGCGGGGTCACCGGGGAGCTGTTTTTT	CAWRWTSGVTGELFF
TRBV7-9	NA	NA	TRBJ1-5	TGTGCCAGCAGCTTAGGCAGGCAGCCCCAGCATTTT	CASSLGRQPQHF
TRBV27	once	TRBD1	TRBJ2-3	TGTGCCAGCAGTTTCCGGGACAGGGAGGGTACGCAGTATTTT	CASSFRDREGTQYF
TRBV10-1	NA	TRBD2	TRBJ2-1	TGCGCCAGCAGTGAGGCTAGCGGGAGAGAGGGCTACAATGAGCAGTTCTTC	CASSEASGREGYNEQFF
TRBV27	NA	TRBD2	TRBJ2-1	TGTGCCAGCAGTCCTGCCTCCCCAGTGAGCGGGAGTATCTATGAGCAGTTCTTC	CASSPASPVSGSIYEQFF
TRBV2	NA	NA	TRBJ2-3	TGTGCCAGCAGCCAGGGTTTTGGTACTAACACAGATACGCAGTATTTT	CASSQGFGTNTDTQYF
TRBV7-2	NA	NA	TRBJ2-3	TGTGCCAGCAGCTTAGCGGTGAGAGGGGGAGATACGCAGTATTTT	CASSLAVRGGDTQYF
TRBV28	NA	NA	TRBJ1-1	TGTGCCAGCAGTTTGTCCGGGAACACTGAAGCTTTCTTT	CASSLSGNTEAFF
TRBV4-2	NA	NA	TRBJ1-1	TGTGCCAGCACCTCCGGGGGGGAGAGGAACACTGAAGCTTTCTTT	CASTSGGERNTEAFF
TRBV19	NA	TRBD1	TRBJ2-5	TGTGCCAGTAGTATGGGACAGGGACGGCAAGAGACCCAGTACTTC	CASSMGQGRQETQYF
TRBV28	NA	NA	TRBJ2-1	TGTGCCAGCAGTACCCAGGGTAATGAGCAGTTCTTC	CASSTQGNEQFF
TRBV19	NA	NA	TRBJ2-1	TGTGCCAGTAGTATAAAAGACGGACTTAATGAGCAGTTCTTC	CASSIKDGLNEQFF
TRBV14	NA	NA	TRBJ2-3	TGTGCCAGCAGCCAATTCCAGGGGTCCCCAGATACGCAGTATTTT	CASSQFQGSPDTQYF
TRBV28	NA	TRBD2	TRBJ2-3	TGTGCCAGCAGTTTAGGTGGGAGGGCGGCAGATACGCAGTATTTT	CASSLGGRAADTQYF
TRBV6-1	few	NA	TRBJ1-1	TGTGCCAGCAGTGACGCTGGTCTTCGGTCCACTGAAGCTTTCTTT	CASSDAGLRSTEAFF
TRBV5-4	once	TRBD1	TRBJ2-7	TGTGCCAGCAGCTTCCGGGACAGGGGAAACGAGCAGTACTTC	CASSFRDRGNEQYF
TRBV7-9	NA	NA	TRBJ1-4	TGTTCCAGCAGCGTGGCGGTGGAGTGGGCTAATGAAAAACTGTTTTTT	CSSSVAVEWANEKLFF
TRBV28	NA	NA	TRBJ1-4	TGTGCCAGCAGAACCCGGACAGCGGTGGGGGAAAAACTGTTTTTT	CASRTRTAVGEKLFF
TRBV7-9	NA	TRBD1	TRBJ1-2	TGTTCCAGCAGCTTATATCCCCTTATAGCGGGACAGGGGGTCTATGGCTACACCTTC	CSSSLYPLIAGQGVYGYTF
TRBV10-3	NA	TRBD1	TRBJ1-2	TGTGCCATCAGCCCTACGGGACAGGGGGATGATGGCTACACCTTC	CAISPTGQGDDGYTF
TRBV5-6	few	NA	TRBJ1-1	TGTGCCAGCAGCTACGACACAGGGATCCGAGCTTTCTTT	CASSYDTGIRAFF
TRBV4-2	once	NA	TRBJ1-1	TGTGCCAGCAGCCGCGACAGGTCCAACACTGAAGCTTTCTTT	CASSRDRSNTEAFF
TRBV18	NA	NA	TRBJ2-1	TGTGCCAGCTCACCACGCGGTATATCCTACAATGAGCAGTTCTTC	CASSPRGISYNEQFF
TRBV5-1	NA	TRBD2	TRBJ2-5	TGCGCCAGCAGCTTAGAGGGAGGGTACCAAGAGACCCAGTACTTC	CASSLEGGYQETQYF
TRBV4-3	NA	NA	TRBJ2-1	TGCGCCAGCAGCCAAGATCAGGCCAGGGGGGCTTACAATGAGCAGTTCTTC	CASSQDQARGAYNEQFF
TRBV9	NA	NA	TRBJ2-2	TGTGCCAGCAGCGTAGGAGGAGCGAACACCGGGGAGCTGTTTTTT	CASSVGGANTGELFF
TRBV5-1	NA	TRBD2	TRBJ2-3	TGCGCCAGCAGCTCTAGCGGGAGTGGCACAGATACGCAGTATTTT	CASSSSGSGTDTQYF
TRBV5-1	NA	NA	TRBJ1-1	TGCGCCAGCAGCCTCGGCGGGGGACGGACTGAAGCTTTCTTT	CASSLGGGRTEAFF
TRBV5-1	few	TRBD1	TRBJ2-7	TGCGCCAGCAGACCCGGGACAGGGACCTACGAGCAGTACTTC	CASRPGTGTYEQYF
TRBV7-9	NA	TRBD2	TRBJ2-1	TGTTCCAGCAGCTCCACCGTAGCGGGAGAAGGAATTGAGCAGTTCTTC	CSSSSTVAGEGIEQFF
TRBV28	NA	NA	TRBJ1-1	TGTGCCAGCGGGCTCCTGAGGGTTAGGGGGACTGAAGCTTTCTTT	CASGLLRVRGTEAFF
TRBV20-1	NA	NA	TRBJ2-1	TGCAGTGCTAGAGGGGGGCGTGAGCAGTTCTTC	CSARGGREQFF
TRBV29-1	NA	NA	TRBJ2-5	TGCAGCGTTGAAGTATATAGCAGTGGCAGCGGACAAGAGACCCAGTACTTC	CSVEVYSSGSGQETQYF
TRBV4-1	once	NA	TRBJ2-2	TGCGCCAGCAGCCCTAGCGAGGTCCCCGGGGAGCTGTTTTTT	CASSPSEVPGELFF
TRBV7-3	NA	NA	TRBJ1-2	TGTGCCAGCAGCTTGTCAAGAACCTCGGGGGGCTACACCTTC	CASSLSRTSGGYTF